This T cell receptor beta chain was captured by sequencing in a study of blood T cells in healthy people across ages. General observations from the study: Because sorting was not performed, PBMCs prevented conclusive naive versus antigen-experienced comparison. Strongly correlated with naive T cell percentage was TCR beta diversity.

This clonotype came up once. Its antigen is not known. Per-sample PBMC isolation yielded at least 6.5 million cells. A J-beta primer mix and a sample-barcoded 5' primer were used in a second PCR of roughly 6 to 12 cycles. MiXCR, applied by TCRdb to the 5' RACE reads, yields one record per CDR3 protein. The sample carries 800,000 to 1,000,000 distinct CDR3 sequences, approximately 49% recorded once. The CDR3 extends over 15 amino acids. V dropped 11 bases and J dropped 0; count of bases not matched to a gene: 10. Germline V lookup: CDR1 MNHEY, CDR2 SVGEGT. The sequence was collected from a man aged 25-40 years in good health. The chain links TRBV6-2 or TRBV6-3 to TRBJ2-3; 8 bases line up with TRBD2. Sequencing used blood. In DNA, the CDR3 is TGTGCCGGCATGGCAGCGGGGGCGAGCACAGATACGCAGTATTTT. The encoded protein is CAGMAAGASTDTQYF.